The clone carrying this T cell receptor (beta chain) was seen only a few times. The antigen is unknown. The length of the CDR3 is 11 residues. Germline V lookup: CDR1 KGHSH, CDR2 LQKENI. Trimming pared 8 bases from V and 2 bases from J, leaving 6 bases between. The sample comes from a study of OX40 agonist ivuxolimab in advanced cancers. About the research overall: The treatment was a fully human IgG2 OX40 agonist, ivuxolimab. Head and neck, renal cell, melanoma or hepatocellular carcinoma were the cancers that dose-escalation patients had.

Whole-study findings and limits: Near-lowest levels of clonal expansion characterized partial responders at 0.1-3.0 mg/kg. The work left the antigen specificity of expanded peripheral T cells undetermined.

Produced via immunoSEQ multiplex PCR; TCRdb's table is partial and in-frame only. The table records some 98,000 clones, around 90% of them present only once. This TCR derives from an adult with an advanced solid tumor such as melanoma, head and neck, liver or kidney cancer. V and J are TRBV18 and TRBJ1-2; D call uncertain. The sample here was CD4+ or CD8+ T cells sorted from blood, taken in a trial of the OX40 agonist ivuxolimab. The CDR3 region is CASTDNYGYTF. DNA for the CDR3: TGTGCCAGCACCGACAACTATGGCTACACCTTC. The full variable domain, completed using reference TRBV18 and TRBJ1-2, is NAGVMQNPRHLVRRRGQEARLRCSPMKGHSHVYWYRQLPEEGLKFMVYLQKENIIDESGMPKERFSAEFPKEGPSILRIQQVVRGDSAAYFCASTDNYGYTFGSGTRLTVV.